The source of this TCR beta chain is a study of CD8+ T cells in alopecia areata. Study-wide background: Severity in treated patients was scored by percentage of scalp area affected.

After isolation, RNA underwent reverse transcription to generate cDNA as the sequencing template. Some clones are missing from TCRdb's copy, which holds only in-frame ones; the method was immunoSEQ multiplex PCR. The data show some 180,000 clones, around 51% seen once. Treatment noted: oral pan-JAK inhibitor, 5-10 mg twice daily. Investigators sorted PBMCs to obtain both CD4+ and CD8+ T cells. In germline, CDR1 is PRHDT, CDR2 FYEKMQ (reference sequence). The V gene lost 2 bases and the J gene lost 0 bases, with 8 bases spanning the gap. This CDR3 is 15 amino acids long. This specimen was CD8+ T cells sorted from blood, taken around week 52, from a patient treated with tofacitinib. The sequence was obtained from a human donor with alopecia areata. The chain employs TRBV13 and TRBJ1-5; D is undetermined. CDR3: CASSLWGDSNQPQHF. CDR3 nucleotide sequence: TGTGCCAGCAGCTTATGGGGAGATAGCAATCAGCCCCAGCATTTT.